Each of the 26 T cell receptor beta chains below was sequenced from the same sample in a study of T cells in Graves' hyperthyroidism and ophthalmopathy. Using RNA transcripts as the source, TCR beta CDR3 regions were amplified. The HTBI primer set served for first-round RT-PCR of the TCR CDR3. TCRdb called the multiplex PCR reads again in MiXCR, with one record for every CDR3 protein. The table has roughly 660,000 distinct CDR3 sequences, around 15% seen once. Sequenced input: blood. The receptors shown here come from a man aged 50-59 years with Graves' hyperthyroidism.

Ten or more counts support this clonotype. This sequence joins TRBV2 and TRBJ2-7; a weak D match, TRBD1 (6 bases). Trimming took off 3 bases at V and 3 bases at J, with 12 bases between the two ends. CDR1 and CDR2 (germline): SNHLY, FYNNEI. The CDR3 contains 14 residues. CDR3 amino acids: CASSDGQGIYEQYF. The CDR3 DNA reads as TGTGCCAGCAGTGATGGGCAGGGGATCTACGAGCAGTACTTC.

CDR3 sequence: CASSSPGGGSYEQYF. Written as DNA, the CDR3 is TGTGCCAGCAGTTCGCCGGGCGGGGGCTCCTACGAGCAGTACTTC. The J gene is TRBJ2-7, the V gene TRBV28, with 7 bases that match TRBD2. The J segment lost 0 bases and the V segment lost 4 bases, leaving 6 bases of the junction unmatched. Germline V gene lookup returns CDR1 MDHEN and CDR2 SYDVKM. The length of the CDR3 is 15 residues.

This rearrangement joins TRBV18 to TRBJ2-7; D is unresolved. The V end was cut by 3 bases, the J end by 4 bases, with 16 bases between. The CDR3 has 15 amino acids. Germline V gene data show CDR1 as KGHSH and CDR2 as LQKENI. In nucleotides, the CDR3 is TGTGCCAGCTCACCCCCCCGGGTCCCTTCTTACGAGCAGTACTTC. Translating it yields CASSPPRVPSYEQYF.

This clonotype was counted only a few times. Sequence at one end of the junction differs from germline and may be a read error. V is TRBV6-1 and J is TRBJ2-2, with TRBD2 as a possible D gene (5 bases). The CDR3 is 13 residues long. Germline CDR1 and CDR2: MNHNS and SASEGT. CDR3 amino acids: CASRIGNTGEPFF. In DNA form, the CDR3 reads TGTGCCAGCAGGATTGGGAACACCGGGGAGCCGTTTTTT.

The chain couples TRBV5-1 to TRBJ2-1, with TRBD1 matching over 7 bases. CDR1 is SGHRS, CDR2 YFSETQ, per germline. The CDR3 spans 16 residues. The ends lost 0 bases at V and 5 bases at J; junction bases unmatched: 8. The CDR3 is CASSLAGGQLNNEQFF. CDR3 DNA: TGCGCCAGCAGCTTGGCTGGGGGACAGCTTAACAATGAGCAGTTCTTC.

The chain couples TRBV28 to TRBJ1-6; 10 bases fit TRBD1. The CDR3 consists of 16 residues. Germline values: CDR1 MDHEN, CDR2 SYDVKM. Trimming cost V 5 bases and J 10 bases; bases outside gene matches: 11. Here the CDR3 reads CASSPDPGTGESPLHF. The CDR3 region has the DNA TGTGCCAGCAGTCCCGACCCCGGGACAGGGGAGTCACCCCTCCACTTT.

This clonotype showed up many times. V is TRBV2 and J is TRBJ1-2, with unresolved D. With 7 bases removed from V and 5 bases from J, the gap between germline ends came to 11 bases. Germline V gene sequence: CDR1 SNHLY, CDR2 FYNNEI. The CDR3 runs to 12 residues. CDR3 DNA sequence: TGTGCCAGCAATACAAGGAAGTATGGCTACACCTTC. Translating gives CASNTRKYGYTF. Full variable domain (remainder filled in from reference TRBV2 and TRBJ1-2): EPEVTQTPSHQVTQMGQEVILRCVPISNHLYFYWYRQILGQKVEFLVSFYNNEISEKSEIFDDQFSVERPDGSNFTLKIRSTKLEDSAMYFCASNTRKYGYTFGSGTRLTVV.

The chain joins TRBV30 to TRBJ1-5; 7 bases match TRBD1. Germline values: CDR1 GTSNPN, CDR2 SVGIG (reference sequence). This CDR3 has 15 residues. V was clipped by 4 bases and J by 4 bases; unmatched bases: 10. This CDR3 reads CAWNPGQGVNQPQHF. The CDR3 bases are TGTGCCTGGAACCCCGGCCAGGGGGTAAATCAGCCCCAGCATTTT.

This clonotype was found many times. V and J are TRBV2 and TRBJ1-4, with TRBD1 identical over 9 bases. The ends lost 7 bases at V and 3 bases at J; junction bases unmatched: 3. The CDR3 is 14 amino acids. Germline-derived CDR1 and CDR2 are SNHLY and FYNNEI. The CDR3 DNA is TGTGCCAGCACGAGACAGGGGGCTAATGAAAAACTGTTTTTT. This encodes CASTRQGANEKLFF.

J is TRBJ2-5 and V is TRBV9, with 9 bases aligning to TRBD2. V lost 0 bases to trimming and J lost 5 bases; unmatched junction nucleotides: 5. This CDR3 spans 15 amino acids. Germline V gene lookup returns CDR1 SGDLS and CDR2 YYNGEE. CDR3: CASSVGGGAWETQYF. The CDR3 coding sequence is TGTGCCAGCAGCGTAGGCGGGGGGGCCTGGGAGACCCAGTACTTC. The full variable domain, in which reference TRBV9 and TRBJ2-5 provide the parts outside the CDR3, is DSGVTQTPKHLITATGQRVTLRCSPRSGDLSVYWYQQSLDQGLQFLIQYYNGEERAKGNILERFSAQQFPDLHSELNLSSLELGDSALYFCASSVGGGAWETQYFGPGTRLLVL.

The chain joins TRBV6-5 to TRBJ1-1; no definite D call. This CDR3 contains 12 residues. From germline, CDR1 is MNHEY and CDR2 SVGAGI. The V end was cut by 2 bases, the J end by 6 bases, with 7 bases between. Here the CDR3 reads CASSYPQAEAFF. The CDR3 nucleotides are TGTGCCAGCAGTTACCCTCAGGCTGAAGCTTTCTTT.

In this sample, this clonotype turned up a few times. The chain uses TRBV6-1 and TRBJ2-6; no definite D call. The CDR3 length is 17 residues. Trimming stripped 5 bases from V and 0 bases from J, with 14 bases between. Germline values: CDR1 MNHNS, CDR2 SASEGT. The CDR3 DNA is TGTGCCAGCAGTTATTTCGCAAACCCCTCTGGGGCCAACGTCCTGACTTTC. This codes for CASSYFANPSGANVLTF.

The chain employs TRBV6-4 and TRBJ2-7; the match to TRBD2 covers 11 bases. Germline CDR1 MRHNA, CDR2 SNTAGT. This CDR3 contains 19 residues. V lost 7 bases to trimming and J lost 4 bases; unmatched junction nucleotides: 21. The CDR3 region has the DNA TGTGCCAGCAACAATAAGGGACTAGCGGAAGGGGGCCCGGCGTACGAGCAGTACTTC. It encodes CASNNKGLAEGGPAYEQYF.

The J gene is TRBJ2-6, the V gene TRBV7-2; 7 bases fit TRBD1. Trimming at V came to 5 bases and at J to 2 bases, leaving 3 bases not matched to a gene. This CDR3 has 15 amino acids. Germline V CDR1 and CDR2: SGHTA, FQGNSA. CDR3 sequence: CASSRQGTGANVLTF. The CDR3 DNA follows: TGTGCCAGCAGCAGACAGGGTACTGGGGCCAACGTCCTGACTTTC.

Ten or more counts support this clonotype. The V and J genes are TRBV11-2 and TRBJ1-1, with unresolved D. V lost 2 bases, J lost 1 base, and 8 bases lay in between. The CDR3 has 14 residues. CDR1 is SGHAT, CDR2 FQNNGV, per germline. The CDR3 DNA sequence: TGTGCCAGCAGCTTAATAGTCGCGAACACTGAAGCTTTCTTT. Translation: CASSLIVANTEAFF.

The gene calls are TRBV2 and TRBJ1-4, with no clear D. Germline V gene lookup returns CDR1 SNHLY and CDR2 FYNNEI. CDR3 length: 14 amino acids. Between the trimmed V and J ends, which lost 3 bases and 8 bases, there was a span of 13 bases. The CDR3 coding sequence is TGTGCCAGCAGTGAGCGGAGGGCTCTAGAAAAACTGTTTTTT. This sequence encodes CASSERRALEKLFF.

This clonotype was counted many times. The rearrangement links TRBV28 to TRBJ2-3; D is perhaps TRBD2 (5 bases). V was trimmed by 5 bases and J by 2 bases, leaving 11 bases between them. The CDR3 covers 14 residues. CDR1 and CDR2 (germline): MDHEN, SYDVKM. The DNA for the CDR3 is TGTGCCAGCAGTACCAGGACTGTCACAGATACGCAGTATTTT. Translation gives CASSTRTVTDTQYF.

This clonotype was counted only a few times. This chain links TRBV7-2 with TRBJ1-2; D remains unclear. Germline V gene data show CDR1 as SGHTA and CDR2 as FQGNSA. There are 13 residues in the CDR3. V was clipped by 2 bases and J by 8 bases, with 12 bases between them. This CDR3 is CASSLSNNGGYTF. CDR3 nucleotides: TGTGCCAGCAGCTTAAGCAACAATGGCGGCTACACCTTC. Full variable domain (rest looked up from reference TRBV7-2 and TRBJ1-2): GAGVSQSPSNKVTEKGKDVELRCDPISGHTALYWYRQSLGQGLEFLIYFQGNSAPDKSGLPSDRFSAERTGGSVSTLTIQRTQQEDSAVYLCASSLSNNGGYTFGSGTRLTVV.

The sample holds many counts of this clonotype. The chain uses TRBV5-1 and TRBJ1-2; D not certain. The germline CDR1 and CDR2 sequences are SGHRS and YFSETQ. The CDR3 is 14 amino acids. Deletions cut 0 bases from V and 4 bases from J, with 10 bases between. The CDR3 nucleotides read TGCGCCAGCAGCTTGGGTGAGGATAGCTATGGCTACACCTTC. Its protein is CASSLGEDSYGYTF.

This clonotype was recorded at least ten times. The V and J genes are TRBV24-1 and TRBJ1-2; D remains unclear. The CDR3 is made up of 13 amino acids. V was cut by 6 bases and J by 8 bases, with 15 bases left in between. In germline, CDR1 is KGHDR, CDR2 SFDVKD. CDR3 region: CATSPSGLGGYTF. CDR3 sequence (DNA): TGTGCCACCAGTCCTTCCGGATTGGGGGGCTACACCTTC.

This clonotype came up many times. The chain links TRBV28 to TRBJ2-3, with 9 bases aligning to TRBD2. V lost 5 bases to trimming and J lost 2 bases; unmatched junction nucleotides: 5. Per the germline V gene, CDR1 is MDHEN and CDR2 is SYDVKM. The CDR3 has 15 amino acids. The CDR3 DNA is TGTGCCAGCAGTCCAGCGGGAGGAGTCACAGATACGCAGTATTTT. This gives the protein CASSPAGGVTDTQYF.

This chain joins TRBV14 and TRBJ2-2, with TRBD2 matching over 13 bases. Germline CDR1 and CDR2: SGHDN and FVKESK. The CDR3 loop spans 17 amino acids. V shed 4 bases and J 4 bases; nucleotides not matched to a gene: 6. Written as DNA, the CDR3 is TGTGCCAGCAGCCCTGGACTAGCGGGAGTAGGCACCGGGGAGCTGTTTTTT. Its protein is CASSPGLAGVGTGELFF.

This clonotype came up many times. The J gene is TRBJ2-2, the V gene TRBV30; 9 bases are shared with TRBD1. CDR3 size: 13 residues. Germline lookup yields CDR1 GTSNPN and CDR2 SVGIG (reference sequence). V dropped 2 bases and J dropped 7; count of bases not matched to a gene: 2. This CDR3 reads CAWSRDRVGELFF. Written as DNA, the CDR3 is TGTGCCTGGAGTAGGGACAGGGTCGGGGAGCTGTTTTTT.

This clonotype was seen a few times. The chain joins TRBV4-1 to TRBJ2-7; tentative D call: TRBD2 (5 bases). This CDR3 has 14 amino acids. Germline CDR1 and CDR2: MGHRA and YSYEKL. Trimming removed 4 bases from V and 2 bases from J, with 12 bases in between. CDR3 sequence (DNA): TGCGCCAGCAGCCCGCGGACTGCAACCTACGAGCAGTACTTC. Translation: CASSPRTATYEQYF.

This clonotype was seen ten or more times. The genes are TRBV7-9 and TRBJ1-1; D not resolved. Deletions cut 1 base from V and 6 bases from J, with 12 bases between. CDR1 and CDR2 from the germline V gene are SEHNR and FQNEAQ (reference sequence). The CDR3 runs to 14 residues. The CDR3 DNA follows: TGTGCCAGCAGCTTAGAGTACAGCGACGCTGAAGCTTTCTTT. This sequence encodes CASSLEYSDAEAFF. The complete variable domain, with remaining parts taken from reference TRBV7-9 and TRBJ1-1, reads DTGVSQNPRHKITKRGQNVTFRCDPISEHNRLYWYRQTLGQGPEFLTYFQNEAQLEKSRLLSDRFSAERPKGSFSTLEIQRTEQGDSAMYLCASSLEYSDAEAFFGQGTRLTVV.

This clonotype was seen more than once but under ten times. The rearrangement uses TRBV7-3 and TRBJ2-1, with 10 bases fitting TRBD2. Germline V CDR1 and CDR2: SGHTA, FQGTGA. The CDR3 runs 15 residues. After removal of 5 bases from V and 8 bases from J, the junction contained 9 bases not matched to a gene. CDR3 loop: CASSPGLASIDEQFF. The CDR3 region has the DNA TGTGCCAGCAGCCCGGGACTAGCGAGTATCGATGAGCAGTTCTTC.